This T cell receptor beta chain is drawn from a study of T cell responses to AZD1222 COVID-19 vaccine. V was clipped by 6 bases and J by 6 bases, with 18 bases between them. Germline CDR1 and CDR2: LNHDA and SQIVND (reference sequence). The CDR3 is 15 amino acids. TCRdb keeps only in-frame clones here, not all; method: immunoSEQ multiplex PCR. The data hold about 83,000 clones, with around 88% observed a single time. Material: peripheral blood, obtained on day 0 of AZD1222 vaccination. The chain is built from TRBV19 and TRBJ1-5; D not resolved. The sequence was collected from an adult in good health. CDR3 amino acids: CASSGGLRRTQPQHF. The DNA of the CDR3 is TGTGCCAGTAGCGGCGGGCTCCGGCGGACTCAGCCCCAGCATTTT.